The clone carrying this TCR beta chain appeared many times. Its specificity is not known. This record belongs to a study of response to subunit inactivated influenza vaccine. One entry per CDR3 protein results from TCRdb running MiXCR on the RT-PCR reads. Of 400,000 to 650,000 distinct CDR3 sequences listed, approximately 7.7% are singletons. This CDR3 contains 12 residues. Trimming shortened V by 6 bases and J by 3 bases, and 9 bases separated the two germline ends. CDR1 is DFQATT and CDR2 is SNEGSKA in the germline V gene (reference sequence). Notes on the study in general: After each seasonal influenza vaccination, few new T cells are recruited, the authors suggested.

The sample was PBMCs from blood, taken less than 30 months after vaccination. The chain employs TRBV20-1 and TRBJ1-5; D is uncertain. This receptor was taken from a man between 50 and 75 years old who received an inactivated influenza vaccine. CDR3 residues: CSAANNNQPQHF. The CDR3 bases are TGCAGTGCAGCCAATAACAATCAGCCCCAGCATTTT.